A single sample is the source of the 29 T cell receptor beta chains below, sequenced in a study of tumor and adjacent non-tumor tissue in lung cancer. No cell sorting was done before RNA was extracted from the tissue. This non-tumor lung sample came from over 3 cm beyond the tumor edge. Three rounds of nested PCR, following a modified ARM-PCR protocol, produced the TCRbeta library. TCRdb used MiXCR to reprocess the multiplex PCR reads, holding one entry per CDR3 protein. The sample yields about 60,000 distinct CDR3 sequences, 61% seen once. Sequenced material: distant non-tumor lung tissue. The source is a man between 65 and 80 years old with non-small cell lung cancer.

This clonotype was counted at least ten times. The genes are TRBV7-9 and TRBJ2-1; 9 nucleotides line up with TRBD2. Per the germline V gene, CDR1 is SEHNR and CDR2 is FQNEAQ (reference sequence). This CDR3 comprises 15 residues. The trim removed 5 bases at V and 8 bases at J, leaving 10 bases unmatched. CDR3 in DNA: TGTGCCAGCAGCACTCGGAGGCGGGAGGGTGATGAGCAGTTCTTC. As protein: CASSTRRREGDEQFF.

Concerning this clonotype itself: Given a much more abundant clone one base away, this may be a read error. The chain combines TRBV12-3 or TRBV12-4 with TRBJ1-4; no firm D call. V lost 0 bases to trimming and J lost 0 bases, with 8 bases between them. This CDR3 has 16 amino acids. The CDR3 coding sequence is TGTGCCAGCAGTTTAGCGGTCATTGCAACTAATGAAAAACTGTTTTTT. Protein sequence: CASSLAVIATNEKLFF.

The count of this clonotype is one. A much larger clone lies a single base off, so this may be a read error. This chain uses TRBV7-8 with TRBJ2-5, with TRBD2 matching 8 bases. V lost 3 bases, J lost 4 bases, and 13 bases stayed unmatched. CDR1 is SGHVS and CDR2 is FQNEAQ in the germline V gene. The CDR3 covers 17 residues. The CDR3 DNA reads TGTGCCAGCAGCTTTAAGGTGGGGGCGGGGGGACTAGAGACCCAGTACTTC. It is translated as CASSFKVGAGGLETQYF.

Turning to this clonotype: One end of the junction does not line up with germline, which may come from a read error. The DNA for the CDR3 is TGTGCCAGCAGTGCAACATATTTCCGTGAAGAGACCCAGCACTTC. Translation gives CASSATYFREETQHF. The genes are TRBV6-1 and TRBJ2-5; D ambiguous. The CDR3 is made up of 15 amino acids. The germline CDR1 and CDR2 sequences are MNHNS and SASEGT.

This clonotype was counted at least ten times. The V and J genes are TRBV20-1 and TRBJ2-7; tentative D call: TRBD1 (5 bases). The CDR3 has 12 residues. V was pared by 3 bases and J by 1 base, with 7 bases between. Germline loops: CDR1 DFQATT, CDR2 SNEGSKA (reference sequence). The CDR3 region is CSASQGSYEQYF. In DNA, the CDR3 is TGCAGTGCTAGTCAGGGATCCTACGAGCAGTACTTC.

As concerns this clonotype: The junction and the germline gene differ at one end; a read error may be behind it. The rearrangement links TRBV11-2 to TRBJ2-7; D possibly corresponds to TRBD1 (5 bases). The CDR3 has 14 amino acids. Germline loops: CDR1 SGHAT, CDR2 FQNNGV. The CDR3 DNA follows: TGTGCCAGCAGCATAGGAGACAGAAACTACGGGCAGTATTTC. Its protein is CASSIGDRNYGQYF.

This clonotype was seen only once. V usage is TRBV11-2 and J usage is TRBJ2-7, with D possibly matching TRBD1 (5 bases). This CDR3 has 14 amino acids. CDR1 is SGHAT and CDR2 is FQNNGV in the germline V gene. V was clipped by 7 bases and J by 7 bases, with 20 bases between them. DNA for the CDR3: TGTGCCAGCAACACCGAGACAGAGTCCAGGGAGCAGTACTTC. This encodes CASNTETESREQYF.

This clonotype was detected ten times or more. The rearrangement uses TRBV5-4 and TRBJ2-7, with D unresolved. Germline V gene lookup returns CDR1 SGHNT and CDR2 YYREEE (reference sequence). The CDR3 has 13 residues. V lost 0 bases, J lost 4 bases, and 8 bases lay in between. CDR3 bases: TGTGCCAGCAGCTTGGACCCCGGGTACGAGCAGTACTTC. This codes for CASSLDPGYEQYF.

On this clonotype: A read error may be the cause here, since a much bigger clone is one base away. The chain recombines TRBV11-2 with TRBJ2-5, with D perhaps TRBD2 (6 bases). V was trimmed by 10 bases and J by 6 bases, leaving 21 bases between them. CDR1 and CDR2 from the germline V gene are SGHAT and FQNNGV. This CDR3 comprises 14 residues. In nucleotides, the CDR3 is TGTGCCATCGGCTTCGTTATGGGGAGGAAGACCCAGTACTTC. Protein product: CAIGFVMGRKTQYF.

The chain joins TRBV11-2 to TRBJ2-3; D possibly matches TRBD1 or TRBD2 (7 bases each). The CDR3 sequence is 16 residues long. Germline values: CDR1 SGHAT, CDR2 FQNNGV. The CDR3 sequence: CNSSAQQGRDTDTQYF. The CDR3 bases are TGTAACAGCAGCGCACAACAGGGGAGGGACACAGATACGCAGTATTTT.

As regards this clonotype: One end of the junction varies from germline; a read error may be responsible. This chain uses TRBV11-2 with TRBJ2-1; 9 bases line up with TRBD1. Germline V gene data show CDR1 as SGHAT and CDR2 as FQNNGV. There are 16 residues in the CDR3. The CDR3 sequence is CASSSRTGTGSNEHFF. The CDR3 DNA reads TGTGCAAGCAGCTCACGCACCGGGACAGGGAGTAATGAGCACTTCTTC.

This chain joins TRBV10-2 and TRBJ1-1; D uncertain. The CDR3 loop spans 11 amino acids. The V gene's germline CDR1 is WSHSY and CDR2 SAAADI. Trimming pared 4 bases from V and 2 bases from J, leaving 2 bases between. CDR3 in amino acids: CASSANTEAFF. The DNA of the CDR3 is TGCGCCAGCAGTGCTAACACTGAAGCTTTCTTT.

The chain carries TRBV6-5 and TRBJ2-7; a weak D match, TRBD2 (5 bases). From germline, CDR1 is MNHEY and CDR2 SVGAGI. The CDR3 loop spans 14 amino acids. Trimming left V 8 bases short and J 5 bases short, with 19 bases between. CDR3 coding DNA: TGTGCCAGCCATCAAGTGGGAGTAGACCACGAGCAGTACTTC. It yields the protein CASHQVGVDHEQYF.

This clonotype was recorded once. A read error may produce the germline difference seen at one junction end. The rearrangement uses TRBV14 and TRBJ2-5, with D possibly being TRBD1 (6 bases). Per germline, CDR1 SGHDN and CDR2 FVKESK. The length of the CDR3 is 13 residues. CDR3 protein: CTSSKRGSETQYF. The DNA for the CDR3 is TGTACCAGCAGCAAGAGGGGGTCTGAGACCCAGTACTTC.

As to this clonotype: At one end, the junction sequence differs from germline, possibly due to a read error. The chain is built from TRBV11-2 and TRBJ2-2; TRBD2 might be the D (5 bases). The CDR3 length is 16 residues. CDR1 and CDR2 (germline): SGHAT, FQNNGV. CDR3 in amino acids: CASNLQRTLFAGELLF. As DNA, the CDR3 is TGTGCCAGCAACCTACAGAGGACGTTGTTCGCCGGGGAGCTGTTATTT.

For this clonotype: Germline is not matched at one junction end, which may reflect a read error. The chain recombines TRBV5-5 with TRBJ2-7; D may be TRBD2 (5 bases). The CDR3 consists of 14 residues. The germline CDR1 and CDR2 sequences are SGHKS and YYEKEE (reference sequence). For the CDR3, the DNA is TGTGCCAGCTGCTTTTCGGGAATGTCATACGAGCAGTACTTC. Protein product: CASCFSGMSYEQYF.

The V call is TRBV30, the J call TRBJ2-2; no reliable D call. The V gene's germline CDR1 is GTSNPN and CDR2 SVGIG (reference sequence). The CDR3 sequence is 17 residues long. V was trimmed by 2 bases and J by 3 bases, leaving 19 bases between them. CDR3 protein: CAWSNPGRIVYTGELFF. The CDR3 bases are TGTGCCTGGAGTAACCCTGGACGAATCGTATACACCGGGGAGCTGTTTTTT.

About this clonotype: An end of the junction differs from the germline gene, which may be a read error. The chain uses TRBV4-2 and TRBJ2-2; a possible D gene is TRBD2 (5 bases). Germline V gives CDR1 LGHNA, CDR2 YNFKEQ. The CDR3 is 16 amino acids. The CDR3 region is CAISQRPARYTGELFF. DNA for the CDR3: TGTGCCATCAGCCAACGCCCCGCAAGGTACACCGGGGAACTGTTTTTT.

On this clonotype itself: A much larger clone lies a single base off, so this may be a read error. This sequence joins TRBV4-2 and TRBJ2-1; a weak D match, TRBD2 (6 bases). Germline assignment: CDR1 LGHNA and CDR2 YNFKEQ. Trimming stripped 6 bases from V and 6 bases from J, with 18 bases between. This CDR3 contains 15 residues. Here the CDR3 DNA reads TGTGCCAGCAGATCCCCAGCGGGCGCGGGCAATGAGCAGTTCTTC. Its protein product is CASRSPAGAGNEQFF.

As regards this clonotype: The conserved phenylalanine or tryptophan normally closing the CDR3 is absent here, so this likely arose from a read error. V gene TRBV14 combines with J gene TRBJ1-6; tentatively, D is TRBD1 (5 bases). The CDR3 totals 16 residues. Germline assignment: CDR1 SGHDN and CDR2 FVKESK. The CDR3 loop is CVSSQVGTAYNSPLHV. The CDR3 DNA is TGTGTCAGCAGCCAAGTTGGGACTGCGTATAATTCACCCCTCCACGTT.

The gene calls are TRBV11-2 and TRBJ2-7; a weak D match, TRBD2 (7 bases). The CDR3 loop spans 15 amino acids. V was pared by 6 bases and J by 6 bases, with 21 bases between. The germline V gene encodes CDR1 SGHAT and CDR2 FQNNGV. CDR3 DNA: TGTGCCAGCAGTCCGGCGGGGGCCACCTACCTCGAGCAGTACTTC. This gives the protein CASSPAGATYLEQYF.

This clonotype was detected only a few times. The J gene is TRBJ2-3, the V gene TRBV28, with D perhaps given as TRBD1 or TRBD2 (5 bases each). The CDR3 consists of 16 residues. CDR1 is MDHEN, CDR2 SYDVKM, per germline. Trimming stripped 6 bases from V and 4 bases from J, with 20 bases between. CDR3 loop: CASRPQEAGWPDTQYF. The CDR3 DNA is TGTGCCAGCAGACCCCAGGAGGCAGGGTGGCCAGATACGCAGTATTTT.

This clonotype was detected once. An end of the junction does not agree with germline; a read error may underlie this. This chain connects TRBV5-1 to TRBJ1-5, with D uncertain. This CDR3 region has 15 residues. Germline CDR1 reads SGHRS; CDR2 reads YFSETQ. The CDR3 is CFSSLGNQSNQPQHF. CDR3 bases: TGCTTCAGCAGCTTGGGCAACCAAAGCAATCAGCCCCAGCATTTC.

This clonotype was found many times. J is TRBJ1-5 and V is TRBV28; 7 bases agree with TRBD1. CDR1 and CDR2 from the germline V gene are MDHEN and SYDVKM. CDR3 length equals 13 residues. J lost 9 bases, V lost 6 bases, and 8 bases had no gene match. This chain's CDR3 is CASRRTGGGPQHF. CDR3 sequence (DNA): TGTGCCAGCAGGAGGACAGGCGGGGGGCCCCAGCATTTT.

The table lists this clonotype with a count of one. A much more abundant neighbour one base away suggests this may be a read error. V is TRBV14 and J is TRBJ2-3, with D perhaps given as TRBD1 or TRBD2 (6 bases each). Germline V gene data show CDR1 as SGHDN and CDR2 as FVKESK. This CDR3 contains 14 residues. The CDR3 DNA reads TGTGCCAGCTGCCAATGGGGGGCGCCTAATACGCAGTATTTT. Translation gives CASCQWGAPNTQYF.

The chain links TRBV14 to TRBJ2-5; no definite D call. The J call could be wrong; TRBJ2-7 is a better fit for the DNA end. CDR3 length equals 12 residues. The germline CDR1 and CDR2 sequences are SGHDN and FVKESK. This chain's CDR3 is CASSFGPYEQYF. CDR3 DNA sequence: TGTGCCAGCAGCTTTGGCCCCTACGAGCAGTACTTC.

The chain joins TRBV28 to TRBJ1-1; 7 nucleotides align to TRBD1. CDR3 size: 16 residues. The germline gives CDR1 MDHEN, CDR2 SYDVKM. With V trimmed by 4 bases and J by 1 base, 9 bases remained unmatched. This chain's CDR3 is CASSSQGGAPNTEAFF. The CDR3 DNA is TGTGCCAGCAGTTCCCAGGGGGGGGCACCGAACACTGAAGCTTTCTTT.

Turning to this clonotype: The junction differs from germline at one of its ends, possibly a read error. V and J are TRBV11-2 and TRBJ2-2, with D unresolved. The CDR3 contains 13 residues. CDR1 and CDR2 (germline): SGHAT, FQNNGV. In DNA, the CDR3 is TGTGCCAGCAGCTTAACCACCACCGTGGAGCTGTTTTTT. Protein product: CASSLTTTVELFF.

The chain is built from TRBV6-5 and TRBJ2-7; D gene uncertain. The CDR3 consists of 15 residues. V was clipped by 0 bases and J by 1 base, with 10 bases between them. Germline V gene sequence: CDR1 MNHEY, CDR2 SVGAGI. The CDR3 protein is CASSYSSRRSYEQYF. The CDR3 DNA is TGTGCCAGCAGTTACTCAAGCAGGAGATCCTACGAGCAGTACTTC.